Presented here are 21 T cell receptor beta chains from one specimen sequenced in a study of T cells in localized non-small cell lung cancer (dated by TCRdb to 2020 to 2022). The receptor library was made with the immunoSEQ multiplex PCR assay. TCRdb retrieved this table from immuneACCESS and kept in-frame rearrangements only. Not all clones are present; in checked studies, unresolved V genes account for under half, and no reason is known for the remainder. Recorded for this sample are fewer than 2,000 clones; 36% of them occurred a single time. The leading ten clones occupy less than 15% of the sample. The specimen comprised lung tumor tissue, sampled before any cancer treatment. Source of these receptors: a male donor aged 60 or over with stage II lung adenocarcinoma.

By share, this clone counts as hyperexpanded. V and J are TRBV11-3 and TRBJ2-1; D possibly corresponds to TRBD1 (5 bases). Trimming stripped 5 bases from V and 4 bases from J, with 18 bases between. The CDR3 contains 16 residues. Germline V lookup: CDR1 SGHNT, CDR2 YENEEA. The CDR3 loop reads CASSTKNQGLYNEQFF. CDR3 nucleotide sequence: TGTGCCAGCAGCACTAAAAACCAGGGCCTATACAATGAGCAGTTCTTC. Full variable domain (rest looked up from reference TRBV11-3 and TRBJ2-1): EAGVVQSPRYKIIEKKQPVAFWCNPISGHNTLYWYLQNLGQGPELLIRYENEEAVDDSQLPKDRFSAERLKGVDSTLKIQPAELGDSAVYLCASSTKNQGLYNEQFFGPGTRLTVL.

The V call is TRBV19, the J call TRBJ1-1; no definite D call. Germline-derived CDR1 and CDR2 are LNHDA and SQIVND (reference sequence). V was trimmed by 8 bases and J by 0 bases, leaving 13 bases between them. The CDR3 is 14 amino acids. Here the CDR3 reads CASSDLILNTEAFF. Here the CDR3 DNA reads TGTGCCAGTTCGGACCTGATCCTGAACACTGAAGCTTTCTTT.

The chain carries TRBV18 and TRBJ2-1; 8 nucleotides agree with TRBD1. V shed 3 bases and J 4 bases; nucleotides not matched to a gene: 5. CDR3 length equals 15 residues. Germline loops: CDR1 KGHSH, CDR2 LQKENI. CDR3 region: CASSPETGAYNEQFF. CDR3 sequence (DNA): TGTGCCAGCTCACCCGAGACAGGGGCTTACAATGAGCAGTTCTTC.

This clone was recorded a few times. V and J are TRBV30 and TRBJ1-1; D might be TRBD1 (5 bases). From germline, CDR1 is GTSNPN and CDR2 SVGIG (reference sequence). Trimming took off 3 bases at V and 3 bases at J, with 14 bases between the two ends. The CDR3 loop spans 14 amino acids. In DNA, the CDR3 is TGTGCCTGGAGGTCGACAGATCTGGACACTGAAGCTTTCTTT. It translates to CAWRSTDLDTEAFF.

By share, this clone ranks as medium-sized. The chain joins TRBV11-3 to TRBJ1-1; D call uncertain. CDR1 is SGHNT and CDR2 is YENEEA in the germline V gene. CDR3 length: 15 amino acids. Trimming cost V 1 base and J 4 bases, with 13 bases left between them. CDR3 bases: TGTGCCAGCAGCTTAGTGAGGGCAGGCACCACTGAAGCTTTCTTT. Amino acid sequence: CASSLVRAGTTEAFF.

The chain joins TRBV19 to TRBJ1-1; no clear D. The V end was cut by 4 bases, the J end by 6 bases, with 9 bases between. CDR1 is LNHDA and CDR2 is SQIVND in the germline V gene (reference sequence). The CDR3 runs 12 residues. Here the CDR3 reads CASSTGAAEAFF. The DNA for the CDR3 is TGTGCCAGTAGTACAGGAGCAGCTGAAGCTTTCTTT.

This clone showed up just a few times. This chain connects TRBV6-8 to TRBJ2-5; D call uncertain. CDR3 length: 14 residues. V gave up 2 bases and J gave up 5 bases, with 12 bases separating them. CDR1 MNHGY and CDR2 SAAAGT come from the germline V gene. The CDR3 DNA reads TGTGCCAGCAGTTACGCTAATAGTGGGGAGACCCAGTACTTC. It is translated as CASSYANSGETQYF.

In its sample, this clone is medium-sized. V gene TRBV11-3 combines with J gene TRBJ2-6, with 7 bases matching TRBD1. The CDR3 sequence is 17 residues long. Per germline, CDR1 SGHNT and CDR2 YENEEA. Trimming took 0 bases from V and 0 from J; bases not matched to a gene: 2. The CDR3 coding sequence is TGTGCCAGCAGCTTAGAAGGGACAGCCTCTGGGGCCAACGTCCTGACTTTC. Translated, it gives CASSLEGTASGANVLTF.

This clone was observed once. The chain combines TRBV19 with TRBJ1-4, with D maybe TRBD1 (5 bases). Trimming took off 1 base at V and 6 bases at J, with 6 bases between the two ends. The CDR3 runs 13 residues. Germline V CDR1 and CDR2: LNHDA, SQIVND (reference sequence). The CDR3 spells CASSIGQHEKLFF. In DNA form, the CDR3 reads TGTGCCAGTAGTATAGGACAGCATGAAAAACTGTTTTTT.

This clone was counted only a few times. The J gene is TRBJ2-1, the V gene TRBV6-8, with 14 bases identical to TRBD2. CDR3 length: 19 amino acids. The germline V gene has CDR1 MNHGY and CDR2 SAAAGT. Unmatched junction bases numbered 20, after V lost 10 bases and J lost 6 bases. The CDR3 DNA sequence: TGTGCCATCAGGGCTCATGCCGGGACTAGCGGGAGTGGGCGCAATGAGCAGTTCTTC. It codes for CAIRAHAGTSGSGRNEQFF.

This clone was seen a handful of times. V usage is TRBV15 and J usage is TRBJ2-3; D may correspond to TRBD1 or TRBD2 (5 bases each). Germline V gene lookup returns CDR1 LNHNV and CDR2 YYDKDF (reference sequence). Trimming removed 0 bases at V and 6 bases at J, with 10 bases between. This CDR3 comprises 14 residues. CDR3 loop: CATSRDRESDTQYF. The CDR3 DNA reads TGTGCCACCAGCAGAGACAGGGAGTCGGATACGCAGTATTTT.

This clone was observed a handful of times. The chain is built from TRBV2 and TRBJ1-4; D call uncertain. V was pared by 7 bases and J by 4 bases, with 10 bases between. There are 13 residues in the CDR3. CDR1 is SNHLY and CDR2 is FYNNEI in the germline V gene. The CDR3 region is CASTRQLNEKLFF. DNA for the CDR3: TGTGCCAGCACACGGCAGCTTAATGAAAAACTGTTTTTT.

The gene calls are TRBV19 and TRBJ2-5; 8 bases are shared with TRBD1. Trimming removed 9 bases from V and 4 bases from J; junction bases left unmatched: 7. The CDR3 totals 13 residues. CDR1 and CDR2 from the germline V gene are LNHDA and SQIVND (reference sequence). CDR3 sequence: CASSRTGPETQYF. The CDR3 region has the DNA TGTGCCAGCAGCCGGACAGGGCCAGAGACCCAGTACTTC.

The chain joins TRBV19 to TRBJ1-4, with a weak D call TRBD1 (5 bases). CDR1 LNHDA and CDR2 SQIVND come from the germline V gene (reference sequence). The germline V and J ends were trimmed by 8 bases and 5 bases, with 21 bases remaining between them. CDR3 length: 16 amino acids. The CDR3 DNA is TGTGCCAGTCCTACTCCCACCCGGGACTTAAATGAAAAACTGTTTTTT. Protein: CASPTPTRDLNEKLFF.

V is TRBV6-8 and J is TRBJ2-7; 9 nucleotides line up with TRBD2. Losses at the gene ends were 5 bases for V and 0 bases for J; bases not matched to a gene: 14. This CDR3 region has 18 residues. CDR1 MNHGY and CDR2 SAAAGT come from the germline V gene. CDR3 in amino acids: CASSGGGSTSGRSYEQYF. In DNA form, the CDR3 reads TGTGCCAGCAGTGGGGGGGGGTCCACTAGCGGGCGCTCCTACGAGCAGTACTTC.

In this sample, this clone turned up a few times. In DNA form, the CDR3 reads TGTGCCATCAGCCACCCCTCCCGAGCTCACGAGCAGTACTTC. Translation: CAISHPSRAHEQYF. The chain couples TRBV6-8 to TRBJ2-7; D remains unclear. The length of the CDR3 is 14 residues. The germline V and J ends were trimmed by 10 bases and 5 bases, with 21 bases remaining between them. The germline V gene encodes CDR1 MNHGY and CDR2 SAAAGT.

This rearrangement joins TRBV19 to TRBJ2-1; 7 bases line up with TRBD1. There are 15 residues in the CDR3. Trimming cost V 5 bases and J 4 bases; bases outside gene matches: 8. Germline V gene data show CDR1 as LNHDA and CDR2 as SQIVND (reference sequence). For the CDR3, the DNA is TGTGCCAGTAGTGCCGGACAGGACCCTTACAATGAGCAGTTCTTC. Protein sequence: CASSAGQDPYNEQFF.

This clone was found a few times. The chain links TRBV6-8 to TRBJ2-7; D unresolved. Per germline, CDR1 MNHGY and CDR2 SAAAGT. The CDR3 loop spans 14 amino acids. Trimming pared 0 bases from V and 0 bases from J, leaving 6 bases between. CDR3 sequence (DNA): TGTGCCAGCAGTTACTCCCAATCCTCCTACGAGCAGTACTTC. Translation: CASSYSQSSYEQYF.

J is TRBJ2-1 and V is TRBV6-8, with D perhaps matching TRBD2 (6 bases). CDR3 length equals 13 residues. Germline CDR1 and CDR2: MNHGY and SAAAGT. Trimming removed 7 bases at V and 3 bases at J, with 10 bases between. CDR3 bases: TGTGCCAGCACCGGGACTTTCTACAATGAGCAGTTCTTC. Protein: CASTGTFYNEQFF.

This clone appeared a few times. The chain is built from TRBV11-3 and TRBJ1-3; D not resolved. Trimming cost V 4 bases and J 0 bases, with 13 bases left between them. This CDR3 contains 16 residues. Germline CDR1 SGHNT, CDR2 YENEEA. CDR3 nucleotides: TGTGCCAGCAGCTCGTCGGACGGTATCTCTGGAAACACCATATATTTT. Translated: CASSSSDGISGNTIYF.

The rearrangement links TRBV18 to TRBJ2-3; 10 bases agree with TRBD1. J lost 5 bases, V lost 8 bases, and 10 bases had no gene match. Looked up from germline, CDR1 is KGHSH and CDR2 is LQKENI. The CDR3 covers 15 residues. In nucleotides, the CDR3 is TGTGCCAGCACCAGACAGGGGGCAAAGGGAGATACGCAGTATTTT. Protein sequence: CASTRQGAKGDTQYF. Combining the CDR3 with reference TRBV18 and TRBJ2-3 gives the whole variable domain NAGVMQNPRHLVRRRGQEARLRCSPMKGHSHVYWYRQLPEEGLKFMVYLQKENIIDESGMPKERFSAEFPKEGPSILRIQQVVRGDSAAYFCASTRQGAKGDTQYFGPGTRLTVL.